A selection of T cell receptor beta chains follows, all from one sample in a study of blood T cell repertoires in COVID-19. The table came from immunoSEQ multiplex PCR; TCRdb's copy has only in-frame clones and leaves some out. The profile shows 45,000 to 60,000 clones, more than 90% of them singletons. Sequencing input: peripheral blood. Every receptor here comes from a man between 50 and 59 years old with acute or convalescent COVID-19. Each CDR3 is given without its conserved first and last residue. Each record gives: D gene, J gene, V gene, CDR3 protein. The D gene is left open where the match is weak.

d_call: TRBD1; j_call: TRBJ2-2; v_call: TRBV7-9; cdr3_aa: ASSPRQGQTGELF
d_call: .; j_call: TRBJ2-7; v_call: TRBV11-2; cdr3_aa: ASSLVEGRGYEQY
d_call: TRBD2; j_call: TRBJ2-1; v_call: TRBV27; cdr3_aa: ASSLHLGTSSNEQF
d_call: .; j_call: TRBJ2-7; v_call: TRBV28; cdr3_aa: ASSSGVIGYYEQY
d_call: TRBD1; j_call: .; v_call: TRBV24-1; cdr3_aa: ATSGSPTGTGAYNEQF
d_call: TRBD2; j_call: TRBJ2-7; v_call: TRBV6-1; cdr3_aa: ASSEGGGRGIYEQY
d_call: .; j_call: TRBJ2-6; v_call: TRBV19; cdr3_aa: ASSTLASGANVLT
d_call: TRBD1; j_call: TRBJ1-5; v_call: TRBV19; cdr3_aa: ASSPWDRDQPQH
d_call: TRBD1; j_call: TRBJ1-1; v_call: TRBV9; cdr3_aa: ASSQGTGLLNTEAF
d_call: .; j_call: TRBJ1-5; v_call: TRBV6-2/TRBV6-3; cdr3_aa: ASSHGTISNQPQH
d_call: .; j_call: TRBJ2-1; v_call: TRBV4-3; cdr3_aa: ASSFGHLYYNEQF
d_call: TRBD2; j_call: TRBJ2-7; v_call: TRBV7-9; cdr3_aa: ASTYISGVAYEQY
d_call: .; j_call: TRBJ1-1; v_call: TRBV21-1; cdr3_aa: ASSKDHPLYPGEGFDTEAF
d_call: .; j_call: TRBJ1-3; v_call: TRBV27; cdr3_aa: ASSLAGSGNTIY
d_call: TRBD1; j_call: TRBJ2-5; v_call: TRBV2; cdr3_aa: ASSGPTTGVLEETQY
d_call: TRBD1; j_call: TRBJ1-2; v_call: TRBV7-9; cdr3_aa: ASSAPGTGGLDGYT
d_call: .; j_call: TRBJ2-5; v_call: TRBV18; cdr3_aa: ASSPDIKETQY
d_call: .; j_call: TRBJ2-3; v_call: TRBV7-2; cdr3_aa: ASSLDRDTQY
d_call: .; j_call: TRBJ2-5; v_call: TRBV2; cdr3_aa: ARRGAQETQY
d_call: .; j_call: TRBJ1-5; v_call: TRBV28; cdr3_aa: ASSFIGVNQPQH
d_call: TRBD2; j_call: TRBJ2-3; v_call: TRBV9; cdr3_aa: ASSPPGKRGVDTQY
d_call: TRBD2; j_call: TRBJ2-1; v_call: TRBV5-1; cdr3_aa: ASSLELAGGDNEQF
d_call: .; j_call: TRBJ1-5; v_call: TRBV19; cdr3_aa: ASSMPGHQPQH
d_call: .; j_call: TRBJ1-2; v_call: TRBV25-1; cdr3_aa: ASSLTRASGYT
d_call: .; j_call: TRBJ1-1; v_call: TRBV5-1; cdr3_aa: ASSVRAGMNTEAF
d_call: TRBD2; j_call: TRBJ2-2; v_call: TRBV5-1; cdr3_aa: ASSFAGSVAGVGGELF
d_call: .; j_call: TRBJ1-2; v_call: TRBV21-1; cdr3_aa: SHGPTPFGQDGYT
d_call: .; j_call: TRBJ2-3; v_call: TRBV3-1/TRBV3-2; cdr3_aa: ASSPDILRDTQY
d_call: TRBD2; j_call: TRBJ2-3; v_call: TRBV10-3; cdr3_aa: AITGGETSTDTQY
d_call: .; j_call: TRBJ1-2; v_call: TRBV19; cdr3_aa: ASSIRSTGWSGYGYT
d_call: TRBD1; j_call: TRBJ1-4; v_call: TRBV5-6; cdr3_aa: ASSSGTGIEKLF
d_call: TRBD1; j_call: TRBJ1-4; v_call: TRBV6-5; cdr3_aa: ASSYGNRGGNEKLF
d_call: TRBD1; j_call: TRBJ2-7; v_call: TRBV11-3; cdr3_aa: ASSLSGTDYEQY
d_call: .; j_call: TRBJ1-6; v_call: TRBV5-6; cdr3_aa: ASSLRAGTNNSPLH
d_call: .; j_call: TRBJ1-1; v_call: TRBV13; cdr3_aa: ASSLAVGLLMNTEAF
d_call: TRBD1; j_call: TRBJ1-1; v_call: TRBV18; cdr3_aa: ASSGQGTEAF
d_call: .; j_call: TRBJ1-2; v_call: TRBV7-9; cdr3_aa: ASSQEREGGYT
d_call: .; j_call: TRBJ2-5; v_call: TRBV9; cdr3_aa: ASSSRLAGWGETQY
d_call: TRBD1; j_call: TRBJ2-2; v_call: TRBV5-5; cdr3_aa: ASSLGQGGTGELF
d_call: .; j_call: TRBJ1-1; v_call: TRBV5-1; cdr3_aa: ASSLGGQGGTEAF
d_call: TRBD1; j_call: TRBJ1-2; v_call: TRBV24-1; cdr3_aa: ATSDPIQGSGGYT
d_call: TRBD2; j_call: TRBJ2-3; v_call: TRBV19; cdr3_aa: ASSSGLETRDTQY
d_call: .; j_call: TRBJ2-2; v_call: TRBV7-7; cdr3_aa: ASSRRMGNTGELF
d_call: TRBD2; j_call: TRBJ2-5; v_call: TRBV9; cdr3_aa: ASSGLAGGQETQY
d_call: .; j_call: TRBJ1-1; v_call: TRBV30; cdr3_aa: AWTPHGGTEAF
d_call: TRBD1; j_call: TRBJ2-2; v_call: TRBV7-9; cdr3_aa: ASSPGQGWTGELF